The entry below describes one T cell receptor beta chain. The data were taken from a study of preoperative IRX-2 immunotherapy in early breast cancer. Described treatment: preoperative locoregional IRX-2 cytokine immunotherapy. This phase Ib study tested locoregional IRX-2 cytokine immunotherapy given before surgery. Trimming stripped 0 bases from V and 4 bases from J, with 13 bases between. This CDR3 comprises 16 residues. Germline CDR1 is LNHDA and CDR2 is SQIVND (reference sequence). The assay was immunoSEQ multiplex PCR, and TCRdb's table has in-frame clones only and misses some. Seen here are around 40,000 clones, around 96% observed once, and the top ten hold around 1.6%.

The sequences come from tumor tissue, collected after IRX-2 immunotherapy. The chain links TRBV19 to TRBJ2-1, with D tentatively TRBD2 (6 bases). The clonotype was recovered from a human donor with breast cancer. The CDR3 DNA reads TGTGCCAGTAGTATAGATCCGGGAGCTGAATACAATGAGCAGTTCTTC. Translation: CASSIDPGAEYNEQFF.